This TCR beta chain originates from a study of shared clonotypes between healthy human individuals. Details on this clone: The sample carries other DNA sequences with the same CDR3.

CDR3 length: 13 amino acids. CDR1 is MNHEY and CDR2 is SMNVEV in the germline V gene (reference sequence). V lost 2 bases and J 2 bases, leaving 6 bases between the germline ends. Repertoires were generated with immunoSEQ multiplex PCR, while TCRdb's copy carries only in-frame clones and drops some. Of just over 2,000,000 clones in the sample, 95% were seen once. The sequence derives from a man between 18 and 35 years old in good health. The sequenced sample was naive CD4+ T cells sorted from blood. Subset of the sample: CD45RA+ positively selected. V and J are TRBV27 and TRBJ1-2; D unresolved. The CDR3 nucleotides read TGTGCCAGCAGTTTAGGCAGGAACTATGGCTACACCTTC. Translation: CASSLGRNYGYTF.